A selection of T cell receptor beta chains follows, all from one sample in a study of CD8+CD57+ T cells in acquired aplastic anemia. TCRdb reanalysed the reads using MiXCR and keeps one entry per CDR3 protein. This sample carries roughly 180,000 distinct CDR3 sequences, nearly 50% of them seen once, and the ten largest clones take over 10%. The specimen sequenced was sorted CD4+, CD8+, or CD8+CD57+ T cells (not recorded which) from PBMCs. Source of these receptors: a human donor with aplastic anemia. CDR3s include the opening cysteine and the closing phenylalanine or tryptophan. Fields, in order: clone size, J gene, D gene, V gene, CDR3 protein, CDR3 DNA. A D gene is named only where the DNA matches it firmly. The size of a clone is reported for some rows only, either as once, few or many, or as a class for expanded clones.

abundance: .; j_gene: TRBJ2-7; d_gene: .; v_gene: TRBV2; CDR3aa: CASSYSGVYEQYF; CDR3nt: TGTGCCAGCAGTTACTCCGGGGTTTACGAGCAGTACTTC
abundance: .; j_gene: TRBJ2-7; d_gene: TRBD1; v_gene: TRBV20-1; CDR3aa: CSPGTGYYEQYF; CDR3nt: TGCAGTCCCGGGACAGGGTACTACGAGCAGTACTTC
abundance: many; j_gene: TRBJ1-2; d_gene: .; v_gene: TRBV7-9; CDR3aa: CASSLAGSYGYTF; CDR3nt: TGTGCCAGCAGCTTAGCAGGGAGCTATGGCTACACCTTC
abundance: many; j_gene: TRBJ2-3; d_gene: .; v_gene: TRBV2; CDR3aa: CASMISTDTQYF; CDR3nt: TGTGCCAGCATGATAAGCACAGATACGCAGTATTTT
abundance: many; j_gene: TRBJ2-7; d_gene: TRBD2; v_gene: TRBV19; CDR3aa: CASSSSPGLAGAQYF; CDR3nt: TGTGCCAGTAGTTCCTCACCTGGACTAGCGGGAGCTCAGTACTTC
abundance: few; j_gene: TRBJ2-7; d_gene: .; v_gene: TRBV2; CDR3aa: CASKNYEQYF; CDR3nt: TGTGCCAGCAAGAACTACGAGCAGTACTTC
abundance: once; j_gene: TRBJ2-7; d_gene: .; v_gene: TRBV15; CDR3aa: CATSRDAGGTPPYEQYF; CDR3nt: TGTGCCACCAGCAGAGATGCAGGGGGGACACCCCCCTACGAGCAGTACTTC
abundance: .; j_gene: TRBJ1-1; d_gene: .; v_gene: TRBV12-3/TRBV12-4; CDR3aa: CASSLTGSTEAFF; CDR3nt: TGTGCCAGCAGTTTAACCGGGAGCACTGAAGCTTTCTTT
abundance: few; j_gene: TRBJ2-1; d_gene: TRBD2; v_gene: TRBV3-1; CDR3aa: CASSHRGIPSGGHNEQFF; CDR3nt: TGTGCCAGCAGCCACCGAGGGATACCTAGCGGGGGCCATAATGAGCAGTTCTTC
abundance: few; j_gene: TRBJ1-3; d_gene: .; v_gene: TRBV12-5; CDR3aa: CATGDTVAGNTIYF; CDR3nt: TGTGCTACTGGGGACACGGTGGCTGGAAACACCATATATTTT
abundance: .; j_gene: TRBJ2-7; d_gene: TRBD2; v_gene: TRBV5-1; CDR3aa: CASSSTSGAYEQYF; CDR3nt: TGCGCCAGCAGCTCGACTAGCGGGGCGTACGAGCAGTACTTC
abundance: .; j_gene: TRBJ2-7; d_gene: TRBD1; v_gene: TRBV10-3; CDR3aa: CAISESGTATKGQYF; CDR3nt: TGTGCCATCAGTGAGTCCGGGACAGCTACGAAGGGGCAGTACTTC
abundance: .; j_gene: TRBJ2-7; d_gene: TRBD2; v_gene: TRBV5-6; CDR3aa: CASSLVASGAYEQYF; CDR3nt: TGTGCCAGCAGCTTAGTTGCTAGCGGGGCATACGAGCAGTACTTC
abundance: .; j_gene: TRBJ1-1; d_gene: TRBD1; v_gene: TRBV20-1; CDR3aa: CSATQGADTEAFF; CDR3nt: TGCAGTGCTACACAGGGGGCGGACACTGAAGCTTTCTTT
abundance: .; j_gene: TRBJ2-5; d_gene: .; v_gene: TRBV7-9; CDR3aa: CASSPVAGTAVTQYF; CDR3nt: TGTGCCAGCAGCCCGGTAGCCGGGACGGCGGTAACCCAGTACTTC
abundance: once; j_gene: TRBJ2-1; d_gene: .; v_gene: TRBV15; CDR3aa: CATSRTRNTGQYNEQFF; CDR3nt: TGTGCCACCAGCAGAACCCGCAATACAGGACAGTACAATGAGCAGTTCTTC
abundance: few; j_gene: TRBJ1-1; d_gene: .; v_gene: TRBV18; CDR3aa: CASSPSLEGTEAFF; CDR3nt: TGTGCCAGCTCACCCTCACTTGAGGGGACTGAAGCTTTCTTT
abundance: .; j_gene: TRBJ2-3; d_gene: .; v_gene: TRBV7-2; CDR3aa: CASSQVWTGTTQYF; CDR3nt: TGTGCCAGCAGCCAAGTATGGACCGGGACTACGCAGTATTTT
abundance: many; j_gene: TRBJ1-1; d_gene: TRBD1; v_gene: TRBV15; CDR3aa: CATSPVSLKGARNTEAFF; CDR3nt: TGTGCCACCAGCCCCGTCAGCCTTAAGGGGGCGAGGAACACTGAAGCTTTCTTT
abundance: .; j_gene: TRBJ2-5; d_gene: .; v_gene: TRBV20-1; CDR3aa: CSVQGQETQYF; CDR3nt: TGCAGTGTCCAGGGACAAGAGACCCAGTACTTC
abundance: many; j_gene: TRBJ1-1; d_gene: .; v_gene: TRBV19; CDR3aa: CASSTPNWGRENTEAFF; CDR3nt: TGTGCCAGTAGTACCCCGAACTGGGGGCGCGAGAACACTGAAGCTTTCTTT
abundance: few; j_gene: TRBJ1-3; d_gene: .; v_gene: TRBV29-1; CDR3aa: CSVPGAGNTIYF; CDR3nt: TGCAGCGTACCAGGGGCTGGAAACACCATATATTTT
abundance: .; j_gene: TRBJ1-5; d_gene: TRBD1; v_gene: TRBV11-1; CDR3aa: CAGSLGSGQEDICSNQPQHF; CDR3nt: TGTGCCGGCAGCTTAGGGTCGGGACAGGAGGACATATGTAGCAATCAGCCCCAGCATTTT
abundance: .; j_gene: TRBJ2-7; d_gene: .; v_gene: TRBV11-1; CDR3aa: CASSLEGGKDEQYF; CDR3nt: TGTGCCAGCAGCTTAGAGGGTGGAAAGGACGAGCAGTACTTC
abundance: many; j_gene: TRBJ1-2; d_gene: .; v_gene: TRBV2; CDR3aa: CASSETGTPYYGYTF; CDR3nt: TGTGCCAGCAGTGAGACCGGGACGCCTTACTATGGCTACACCTTC
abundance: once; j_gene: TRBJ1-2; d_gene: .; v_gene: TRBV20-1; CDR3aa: CSAREGHLGYGYTF; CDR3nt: TGCAGTGCTAGAGAGGGCCACCTCGGCTATGGCTACACCTTC
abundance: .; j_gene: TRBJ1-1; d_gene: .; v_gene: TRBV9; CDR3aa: CASSVEDAEAFF; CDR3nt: TGTGCCAGCAGCGTAGAAGACGCTGAAGCTTTCTTT
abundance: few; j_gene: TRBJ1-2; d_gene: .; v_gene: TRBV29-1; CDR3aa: CSAIGELRYGYTF; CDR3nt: TGCAGCGCGATCGGGGAATTACGGTATGGCTACACCTTC
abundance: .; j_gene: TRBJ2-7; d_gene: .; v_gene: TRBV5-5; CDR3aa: CASPARGYEQYF; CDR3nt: TGTGCCAGCCCCGCCAGGGGATACGAGCAGTACTTC
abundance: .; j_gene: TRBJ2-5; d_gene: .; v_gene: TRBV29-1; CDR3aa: CSVAPLGGETQYF; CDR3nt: TGCAGCGTTGCCCCTCTTGGGGGAGAGACCCAGTACTTC
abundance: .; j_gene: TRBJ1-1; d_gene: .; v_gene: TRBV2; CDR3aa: CAIHRDTNTEAFF; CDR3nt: TGTGCCATCCACCGGGACACGAACACCGAAGCTTTCTTT
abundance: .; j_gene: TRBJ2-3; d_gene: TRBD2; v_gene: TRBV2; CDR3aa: CATRLAGTDTQYF; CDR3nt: TGTGCCACACGTCTAGCGGGGACAGATACGCAGTATTTT
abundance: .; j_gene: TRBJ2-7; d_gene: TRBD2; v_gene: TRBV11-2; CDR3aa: CASSLGGLRGGYNEQYF; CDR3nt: TGTGCCAGCAGCTTAGGGGGGCTGCGGGGGGGTTACAATGAGCAGTACTTC
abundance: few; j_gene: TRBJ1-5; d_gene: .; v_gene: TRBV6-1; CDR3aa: CASSEANPGYGNQPQHF; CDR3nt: TGTGCCAGCAGTGAAGCAAATCCGGGTTATGGCAATCAGCCCCAGCATTTT
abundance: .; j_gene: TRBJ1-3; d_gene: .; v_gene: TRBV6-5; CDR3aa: CASSYSTSGMRGNTIYF; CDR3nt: TGTGCCAGCAGTTACTCGACGTCAGGGATGCGTGGAAACACCATATATTTT
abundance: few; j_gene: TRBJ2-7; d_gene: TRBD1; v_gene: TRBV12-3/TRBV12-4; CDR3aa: CASSHGQGITYEQYF; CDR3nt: TGTGCCAGCAGTCACGGACAGGGAATAACCTACGAGCAGTACTTC
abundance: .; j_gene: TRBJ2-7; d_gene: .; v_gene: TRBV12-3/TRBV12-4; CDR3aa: CASSLVLGYEQYF; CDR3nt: TGTGCCAGCAGTTTAGTTCTGGGCTACGAGCAGTACTTC
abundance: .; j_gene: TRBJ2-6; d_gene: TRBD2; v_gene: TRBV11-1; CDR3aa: CASSIMRGSEANVLTF; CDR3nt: TGTGCCAGCAGCATAATGCGGGGGTCTGAGGCCAACGTCCTGACTTTC
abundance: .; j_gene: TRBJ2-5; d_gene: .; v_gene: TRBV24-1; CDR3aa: CATPRDGELETQYF; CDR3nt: TGTGCCACCCCGAGGGACGGCGAATTAGAAACCCAGTACTTC
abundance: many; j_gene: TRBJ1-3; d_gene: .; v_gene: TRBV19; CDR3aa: CASRRGSGNTIYF; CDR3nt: TGTGCCAGTAGAAGGGGATCTGGAAACACCATATATTTT
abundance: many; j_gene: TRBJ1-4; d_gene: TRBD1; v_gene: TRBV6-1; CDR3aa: CASSPGTGYVGLFF; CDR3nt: TGTGCCAGCAGCCCTGGGACAGGATATGTCGGCCTGTTTTTT
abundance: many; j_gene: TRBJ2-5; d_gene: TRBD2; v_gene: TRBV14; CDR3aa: CASSGGLPGLAETQYF; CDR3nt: TGTGCCAGCAGCGGGGGCCTGCCGGGACTAGCGGAGACCCAGTACTTC
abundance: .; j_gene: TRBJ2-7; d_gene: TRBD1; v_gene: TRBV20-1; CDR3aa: CSARTGGTYEQYF; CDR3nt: TGCAGTGCTAGGACAGGGGGCACCTACGAGCAGTACTTC
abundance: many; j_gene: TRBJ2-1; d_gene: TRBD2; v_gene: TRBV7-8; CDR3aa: CASSLVAGYYNEQFF; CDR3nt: TGTGCCAGCAGCTTAGTAGCGGGGTACTACAATGAGCAGTTCTTC
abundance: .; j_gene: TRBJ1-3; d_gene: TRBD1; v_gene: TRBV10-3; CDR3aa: CAITEGQWSSGNTIYF; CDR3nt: TGTGCCATCACCGAGGGACAGTGGAGCTCTGGAAACACCATATATTTT
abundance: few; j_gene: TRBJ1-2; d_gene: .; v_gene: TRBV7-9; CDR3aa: CASSAGQGYTF; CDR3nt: TGTGCCAGCAGCGCCGGACAGGGCTACACCTTC
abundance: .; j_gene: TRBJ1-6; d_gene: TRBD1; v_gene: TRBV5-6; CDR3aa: CASSSGQGSNSPLHF; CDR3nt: TGTGCCAGCAGCTCGGGACAGGGGTCTAATTCACCCCTCCACTTT
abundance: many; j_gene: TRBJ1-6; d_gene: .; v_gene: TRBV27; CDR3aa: CASSARGVGSPLHF; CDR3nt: TGTGCCAGCAGTGCCAGGGGAGTCGGTTCACCCCTCCACTTT
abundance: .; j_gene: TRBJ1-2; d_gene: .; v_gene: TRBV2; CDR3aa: CASDRTVDGYTF; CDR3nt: TGTGCCAGCGACCGCACAGTAGATGGCTACACCTTC
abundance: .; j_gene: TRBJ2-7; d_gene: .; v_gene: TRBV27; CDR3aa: CASSFVRGYEQYF; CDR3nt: TGTGCCAGCAGTTTCGTGCGGGGCTACGAGCAGTACTTC
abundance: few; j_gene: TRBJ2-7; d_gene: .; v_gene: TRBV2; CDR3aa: CATTGGTVNLEQYF; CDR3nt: TGTGCCACCACCGGCGGGACAGTGAATCTCGAGCAGTACTTC